The 18 T cell receptor beta chains in this list originate from one sample, sequenced in a study. The sorted Tregs were CD4+CD25+CD127-/low cells. TCRdb processed the 5' RACE reads anew with MiXCR; each CDR3 protein has one entry. The sample records approximately 60,000 distinct CDR3 sequences, around 21% being singletons. Sequencing used tumor-infiltrating Tregs sorted from the breast tumor. All receptors derive from a female donor with breast cancer.

This clonotype was observed many times. This chain links TRBV20-1 with TRBJ2-5; weak D call: TRBD2 (5 bases). This CDR3 has 12 residues. CDR1 DFQATT and CDR2 SNEGSKA come from the germline V gene (reference sequence). Between the trimmed V and J ends, which lost 6 bases and 3 bases, there was a span of 11 bases. DNA of the CDR3: TGCAGTGCCCCGGACTTAGAAGAGACCCAGTACTTC. Protein sequence: CSAPDLEETQYF.

Here the CDR3 reads CASSHATRRRNYNEQFF. CDR3 DNA sequence: TGCGCCAGCAGCCACGCGACTAGAAGGAGAAACTACAATGAGCAGTTCTTC. The rearrangement joins TRBV4-1 to TRBJ2-1; D possibly corresponds to TRBD2 (6 bases). CDR1 and CDR2 (germline): MGHRA, YSYEKL. CDR3 length equals 17 residues. V was trimmed by 3 bases and J by 3 bases, leaving 18 bases between them.

This clonotype was found a few times. The V call is TRBV9, the J call TRBJ1-6, with D unresolved. V lost 0 bases and J 7 bases, leaving 8 bases between the germline ends. The CDR3 is 14 residues long. Germline values: CDR1 SGDLS, CDR2 YYNGEE. CDR3 nucleotides: TGTGCCAGCAGCGTAGAACAGAACAATTCACCCCTCCACTTT. It codes for CASSVEQNNSPLHF.

The rearrangement joins TRBV29-1 to TRBJ2-1; maybe TRBD1 (6 bases). The CDR3 is 12 residues long. The germline gives CDR1 SQVTM, CDR2 ANQGSEA. V dropped 7 bases and J dropped 4 bases, with 11 bases sitting between them. CDR3 residues: CSAGHPYNEQFF. The CDR3 region has the DNA TGCAGCGCGGGACACCCTTACAATGAGCAGTTCTTC.

This chain links TRBV4-3 with TRBJ2-5; TRBD2 aligns across 7 bases. Germline V gene sequence: CDR1 LGHNA, CDR2 YSLEER. V shed 4 bases, J shed 5 bases, and the junction held 13 bases outside the gene matches. CDR3 length: 16 residues. CDR3 sequence: CASSPGLVGGRETQYF. In DNA, the CDR3 is TGCGCCAGCAGCCCTGGACTAGTGGGAGGGCGTGAGACCCAGTACTTC.

In its sample, this clonotype was seen a few times. The chain links TRBV27 to TRBJ2-3, with TRBD2 as a possible D gene (6 bases). With 2 bases removed from V and 4 bases from J, the gap between germline ends came to 10 bases. Germline V gene sequence: CDR1 MNHEY, CDR2 SMNVEV (reference sequence). The CDR3 spans 14 residues. This CDR3 reads CASSLRPSADTQYF. The CDR3, as DNA: TGTGCCAGCAGTTTACGTCCTAGCGCAGATACGCAGTATTTT.

The V call is TRBV28, the J call TRBJ1-1; TRBD1 might be the D (5 bases). The germline gives CDR1 MDHEN, CDR2 SYDVKM. The CDR3 covers 14 residues. The V end was cut by 1 base, the J end by 4 bases, with 10 bases between. In DNA form, the CDR3 reads TGTGCCAGCAGTTTATATTCCGGGGGCACTGAAGCTTTCTTT. This encodes CASSLYSGGTEAFF. Complete variable domain (other parts from reference TRBV28 and TRBJ1-1): DVKVTQSSRYLVKRTGEKVFLECVQDMDHENMFWYRQDPGLGLRLIYFSYDVKMKEKGDIPEGYSVSREKKERFSLILESASTNQTSMYLCASSLYSGGTEAFFGQGTRLTVV.

This clonotype has only a few counts. The chain links TRBV5-1 to TRBJ2-1; 8 bases are a match to TRBD2. Trimming at V came to 6 bases and at J to 0 bases, leaving 5 bases not matched to a gene. Germline V gene lookup returns CDR1 SGHRS and CDR2 YFSETQ. The CDR3 is made up of 15 amino acids. The CDR3 spells CASKGTSGSYNEQFF. The CDR3 DNA is TGCGCCAGCAAGGGAACTAGCGGCTCCTACAATGAGCAGTTCTTC.

For this clonotype: At one boundary the junction diverges from the germline segment, which might be a read error. The chain recombines TRBV27 with TRBJ1-5; D gene ambiguous. This CDR3 is built from 14 residues. Germline CDR1 MNHEY, CDR2 SMNVEV (reference sequence). The CDR3 loop reads CASSLGYSSQPQHF. The CDR3, as DNA: TGTGCCAGCAGTTTAGGATATAGCAGTCAGCCCCAGCATTTT.

This sequence joins TRBV18 and TRBJ2-2, with 8 bases aligning to TRBD2. Per the germline V gene, CDR1 is KGHSH and CDR2 is LQKENI. The CDR3 is made up of 15 amino acids. V was clipped by 4 bases and J by 5 bases; unmatched bases: 6. As DNA, the CDR3 is TGTGCCAGCTCACAGGCCAGCGGGGGAACCGGGGAGCTGTTTTTT. Its translation is CASSQASGGTGELFF.

This clonotype was seen more than once but under ten times. The rearrangement joins TRBV15 to TRBJ2-1; 10 bases align to TRBD2. The CDR3 runs 16 residues. The J segment lost 5 bases and the V segment lost 0 bases, leaving 4 bases of the junction unmatched. Looked up from germline, CDR1 is LNHNV and CDR2 is YYDKDF (reference sequence). CDR3 region: CATSRDQAGGNNEQFF. CDR3 coding DNA: TGTGCCACCAGCAGAGATCAAGCGGGAGGGAACAATGAGCAGTTCTTC. Variable domain in full (rest from reference TRBV15 and TRBJ2-1): DAMVIQNPRYQVTQFGKPVTLSCSQTLNHNVMYWYQQKSSQAPKLLFHYYDKDFNNEADTPDNFQSRRPNTSFCFLDIRSPGLGDTAMYLCATSRDQAGGNNEQFFGPGTRLTVL.

This clonotype was recorded at least ten times. The genes are TRBV5-6 and TRBJ2-1; the match to TRBD2 covers 12 bases. The germline V gene encodes CDR1 SGHDT and CDR2 YYEEEE. With V trimmed by 4 bases and J by 7 bases, 9 bases remained unmatched. The CDR3 is made up of 16 amino acids. The CDR3 protein is CASSPLTSGGKNEQFF. As DNA, the CDR3 is TGTGCCAGCAGCCCCTTGACTAGCGGGGGAAAGAATGAGCAGTTCTTC. The entire variable domain, with the rest obtained from reference TRBV5-6 and TRBJ2-1, is as follows: DAGVTQSPTHLIKTRGQQVTLRCSPKSGHDTVSWYQQALGQGPQFIFQYYEEEERQRGNFPDRFSGHQFPNYSSELNVNALLLGDSALYLCASSPLTSGGKNEQFFGPGTRLTVL.

At least ten counts were recorded for this clonotype. The chain carries TRBV5-1 and TRBJ2-3, with D possibly matching TRBD2 (5 bases). CDR1 and CDR2 from the germline V gene are SGHRS and YFSETQ. This CDR3 is built from 14 residues. The V end lost 0 bases, the J end lost 4 bases, and 9 bases lay between the germline ends. The CDR3 coding sequence is TGCGCCAGCAGCTTGGGACACGGGGCAGATACGCAGTATTTT. It yields the protein CASSLGHGADTQYF.

This clonotype was found many times. This chain links TRBV5-1 with TRBJ2-4; TRBD2 matches 9 bases. V was clipped by 4 bases and J by 5 bases; unmatched bases: 4. Germline V gene data show CDR1 as SGHRS and CDR2 as YFSETQ. The CDR3 runs to 14 residues. The CDR3 nucleotides read TGCGCCAGCAGCGTAGCGGGAGCGGAAAACATTCAGTACTTC. It encodes CASSVAGAENIQYF. Full variable domain (outside the CDR3, taken from reference TRBV5-1 and TRBJ2-4): KAGVTQTPRYLIKTRGQQVTLSCSPISGHRSVSWYQQTPGQGLQFLFEYFSETQRNKGNFPGRFSGRQFSNSRSEMNVSTLELGDSALYLCASSVAGAENIQYFGAGTRLSVL.

The chain employs TRBV5-1 and TRBJ2-3; D gene uncertain. Germline V gives CDR1 SGHRS, CDR2 YFSETQ. The V end lost 4 bases, the J end lost 4 bases, and 7 bases lay between the germline ends. The CDR3 loop spans 12 amino acids. The CDR3 spells CASSKASDTQYF. The CDR3 DNA follows: TGCGCCAGCAGCAAAGCGTCAGATACGCAGTATTTT.

This rearrangement joins TRBV3-1 to TRBJ2-7; D remains unclear. The CDR3 consists of 14 residues. V was cut by 4 bases and J by 1 base, with 11 bases left in between. Germline assignment: CDR1 LGHDT and CDR2 YNNKEL (reference sequence). DNA for the CDR3: TGTGCCAGCAGCCTCTATTCACAGTCCTACGAGCAGTACTTC. Encoded protein: CASSLYSQSYEQYF.

This clonotype was picked up a small number of times. The chain employs TRBV6-6 and TRBJ1-1; D is ambiguous. Germline CDR1 is MNHNY and CDR2 is SVGAGI (reference sequence). The CDR3 runs to 13 residues. V lost 2 bases and J 8 bases, leaving 12 bases between the germline ends. The CDR3 coding sequence is TGTGCCAGCAGTTACCCAGTTACAAGAGAAGCTTTCTTT. Translating it yields CASSYPVTREAFF.

This chain joins TRBV28 and TRBJ1-2, with TRBD1 matching 7 bases. Per the germline V gene, CDR1 is MDHEN and CDR2 is SYDVKM. The CDR3 contains 13 residues. Unmatched junction bases numbered 5, after V lost 8 bases and J lost 2 bases. DNA of the CDR3: TGTGCCAGCCAGGGACAGCCGAACTATGGCTACACCTTC. Encoded protein: CASQGQPNYGYTF.